These T cell receptor beta chains were read from a single sample in a study of cytomegalovirus exposure and HLA in healthy donors. Here immunoSEQ multiplex PCR was the method, and the copy in TCRdb shows in-frame clones only, minus some. The profile shows around 150,000 clones, approximately 79% of them singletons. The sequencing sample was made of PBMCs. The receptor set was obtained from a male donor in good health and CMV-seronegative. CDR3s include the opening cysteine and the closing phenylalanine or tryptophan. The D gene is left open where the match is weak. Size is omitted from some rows. Given values are once, few, many or a class for expanded clones.

cdr3_aa cdr3_nt d_call j_call v_call clone_size
CASSPYTSGGRVIYNEQFF TGTGCCAGCAGCCCATACACTAGCGGGGGGAGGGTGATCTACAATGAGCAGTTCTTC TRBD2 TRBJ2-1 TRBV7-6 NA
CASSIIQGIPYNEQFF TGTGCCAGCAGCATAATACAGGGGATCCCATACAATGAGCAGTTCTTC TRBD1 TRBJ2-1 TRBV11-3 NA
CASSLGQEGYGYTF TGTGCCAGCAGCTTGGGACAGGAAGGCTATGGCTACACCTTC NA TRBJ1-2 TRBV5-6 NA
CASRGDSTNYGYTF TGTGCCAGCAGGGGGGACAGTACTAACTATGGCTACACCTTC TRBD1 TRBJ1-2 TRBV6-5 NA
CASSPRTSNAYNEQFF TGTGCCAGCAGCCCGCGGACAAGCAACGCCTACAATGAGCAGTTCTTC NA TRBJ2-1 TRBV7-9 few
CSVEGFGGQGNYNEQFF TGCAGCGTTGAGGGTTTTGGTGGCCAGGGTAATTACAATGAGCAGTTCTTC NA TRBJ2-1 TRBV29-1 few
CASSIFRGKDTGELFF TGTGCCAGCAGCATTTTCAGGGGAAAAGACACCGGGGAGCTGTTTTTT NA TRBJ2-2 TRBV5-6 once
CASSPTRTANTEAFF TGTGCCAGCAGTCCGACTCGGACAGCCAACACTGAAGCTTTCTTT NA TRBJ1-1 TRBV28 NA
CASSPRLAGGPHEQYF TGTGCCAGCAGCCCGCGACTAGCGGGGGGGCCACACGAGCAGTACTTC TRBD2 TRBJ2-7 TRBV7-2 NA
CASSASGGASTGELFF TGTGCCAGCAGCGCTAGCGGGGGGGCAAGTACCGGGGAGCTGTTTTTT TRBD2 TRBJ2-2 TRBV11-2 NA
CASSATRQGNIQYF TGTGCCAGCAGTGCGACTCGACAGGGGAACATTCAGTACTTC TRBD1 TRBJ2-4 TRBV6-1 NA
CASSPLGQANQPQHF TGTGCCAGCAGTCCCTTGGGACAGGCGAATCAGCCCCAGCATTTT TRBD1 TRBJ1-5 TRBV27 NA
CASSSGQELHYGYTF TGTGCCAGCAGCTCCGGACAGGAACTCCACTATGGCTACACCTTC TRBD1 TRBJ1-2 TRBV5-4 NA
CASSPNDREDSPLHF TGTGCCAGTAGCCCTAACGACAGGGAGGATTCACCCCTCCACTTT TRBD1 TRBJ1-6 TRBV19 NA
CAISATLRDRGGTDTQYF TGTGCCATCAGTGCCACGCTCCGGGACAGGGGTGGGACAGATACGCAGTATTTT TRBD1 TRBJ2-3 TRBV10-3 NA
CASSAGGQGGSQETQYF TGTGCCAGCAGCGCCGGAGGACAGGGGGGAAGCCAAGAGACCCAGTACTTC TRBD1 TRBJ2-5 TRBV9 NA
CASTNSGGATEAFF TGTGCCAGCACCAATTCGGGGGGGGCCACTGAAGCTTTCTTT NA TRBJ1-1 TRBV5-5 NA
CASSQGGQGNTGELFF TGCGCCAGCAGCCAAGGTGGACAGGGGAACACCGGGGAGCTGTTTTTT TRBD1 TRBJ2-2 TRBV4-1 NA
CASSYGHTSTNEKLFF TGTGCCAGCAGTTACGGACATACTTCGACTAATGAAAAACTGTTTTTT NA TRBJ1-4 TRBV6-5 NA
CASSGGGEGTEAFF TGTGCCAGCAGCGGAGGGGGCGAGGGCACTGAAGCTTTCTTT TRBD1 TRBJ1-1 TRBV7-9 NA
CASRREDEQYF TGTGCCAGCAGGCGTGAGGACGAGCAGTACTTC NA TRBJ2-7 TRBV27 few
CASSENPSGDTQYF TGCGCCAGCAGTGAGAACCCGAGCGGAGATACGCAGTATTTT NA TRBJ2-3 TRBV10-1 NA
CASSQERGGTEDNSPLHF TGCGCCAGCAGCCAAGAAAGGGGAGGGACGGAAGATAATTCACCCCTCCACTTT NA TRBJ1-6 TRBV4-3 NA
CASSMQQVNTGELFF TGTGCCAGTAGTATGCAACAGGTCAACACCGGGGAGCTGTTTTTT NA TRBJ2-2 TRBV19 NA
CASSHSSPGVEGYTF TGTGCCAGCAGTCACTCTAGCCCAGGGGTAGAGGGCTACACCTTC NA TRBJ1-2 TRBV6-5 NA
CASSAGTSGGRDTQYF TGTGCCAGCAGCGCCGGGACTAGCGGAGGCAGGGATACGCAGTATTTT TRBD2 TRBJ2-3 TRBV9 NA
CASSQSDRGSFNYGYTF TGTGCCAGCAGCCAATCTGACAGGGGCTCTTTTAACTATGGCTACACCTTC TRBD1 TRBJ1-2 TRBV16 NA
CASSSSGGVQETQYF TGTGCCAGCAGCTCTAGCGGGGGGGTCCAAGAGACCCAGTACTTC TRBD2 TRBJ2-5 TRBV9 once
CASSQDGESGYTF TGCGCCAGCAGCCAAGATGGGGAGAGTGGCTACACCTTC NA TRBJ1-2 TRBV4-3 NA
CAISESTSGGTDTQYF TGTGCCATCAGTGAGTCGACTAGCGGGGGGACAGATACGCAGTATTTT TRBD2 TRBJ2-3 TRBV10-3 NA
CASSQDLDRGSGQPQHF TGCGCCAGCAGCCAAGATCTTGACAGGGGAAGCGGTCAGCCCCAGCATTTT TRBD1 TRBJ1-5 TRBV4-3 few
CASSKQGFGEKLFF TGTGCCAGCAGTAAACAGGGGTTTGGAGAAAAACTGTTTTTT TRBD1 TRBJ1-4 TRBV2 few
CASRRTPHSNQPQHF TGTGCCAGTAGGAGGACACCTCATAGCAATCAGCCCCAGCATTTT NA TRBJ1-5 TRBV19 NA
CASSPRLAGGQETQYF TGTGCCAGCAGCCCCCGACTAGCGGGGGGGCAGGAGACCCAGTACTTC TRBD2 TRBJ2-5 TRBV13 few
CASSPGRGIRAEAFF TGTGCCAGCAGCCCCGGACGGGGAATTAGGGCTGAAGCTTTCTTT NA TRBJ1-1 TRBV7-9 NA
CASTYRGQEKLFF TGTGCCAGCACCTACAGGGGGCAGGAAAAACTGTTTTTT TRBD1 TRBJ1-4 TRBV5-5 NA
CASSYSSLRGSYEQYF TGTGCCAGCAGTTACTCGAGTCTTCGTGGCTCCTACGAGCAGTACTTC NA TRBJ2-7 TRBV6-5 NA
CASSRQGDVGELFF TGTGCCAGCAGCCGACAGGGGGATGTCGGGGAGCTGTTTTTT TRBD1 TRBJ2-2 TRBV6-4 few
CASSDPGQETTEIQETQYF TGTGCCAGCAGTGACCCAGGACAGGAGACTACCGAAATCCAAGAGACCCAGTACTTC TRBD1 TRBJ2-5 TRBV6-4 NA
CASSTSGGAFTGELFF TGTGCCAGCAGCACTAGCGGGGGGGCCTTCACCGGGGAGCTGTTTTTT TRBD2 TRBJ2-2 TRBV9 NA
CASSALGGMAGPVDEQYF TGTGCCAGCAGCGCCCTAGGTGGTATGGCGGGGCCCGTCGACGAGCAGTACTTC NA TRBJ2-7 TRBV9 NA
CASSQSSGTGPNEQYF TGCGCCAGCAGCCAATCATCCGGGACAGGGCCGAACGAGCAGTACTTC TRBD1 TRBJ2-7 TRBV4-3 few
CASRGPGQGVDEQFF TGTGCCAGTAGAGGGCCGGGGCAGGGGGTGGATGAGCAGTTCTTC TRBD1 TRBJ2-1 TRBV19 NA
CASADTGTGNTIYF TGCGCCAGCGCCGATACAGGGACTGGAAACACCATATATTTT NA TRBJ1-3 TRBV5-1 NA
CASSLDPGQALNEQFF TGCGCCAGCAGCCTCGATCCGGGACAGGCACTCAATGAGCAGTTCTTC TRBD1 TRBJ2-1 TRBV4-1 NA
CASSAGTGKGYTF TGTGCCAGCAGCGCCGGGACAGGGAAAGGCTACACCTTC TRBD1 TRBJ1-2 TRBV9 NA
CASIGSREGSYEQYF TGTGCCAGTATAGGCAGCCGGGAGGGTTCCTACGAGCAGTACTTC TRBD2 TRBJ2-7 TRBV19 NA
CASSSQGYGYTF TGTGCCAGCAGCTCTCAGGGTTATGGCTACACCTTC NA TRBJ1-2 TRBV6-4 NA
CASSLAWRETQYF TGTGCTAGCAGCTTAGCTTGGAGGGAGACCCAGTACTTC NA TRBJ2-5 TRBV7-7 NA
CASSSLERGRSPLHF TGTGCCAGCAGCTCCCTGGAGAGGGGGCGGTCACCCCTCCACTTT TRBD1 TRBJ1-6 TRBV7-2 NA
CASSDGVAKETQYF TGTGCCAGCAGTGATGGTGTAGCCAAAGAGACCCAGTACTTC NA TRBJ2-5 TRBV2 once
CASSLGTSGGETQYF TGTGCCAGCAGCTTGGGGACTAGCGGGGGAGAGACCCAGTACTTC TRBD2 TRBJ2-5 TRBV5-4 NA